The next 17 T cell receptor beta chains were all read from a single sample in a study of T cells in Graves' hyperthyroidism and ophthalmopathy. Researchers amplified the TCR beta CDR3 regions from RNA transcripts. An initial round of RT-PCR targeting the TCR CDR3 relied on the HTBI primer set. One entry per CDR3 protein results from TCRdb running MiXCR on the multiplex PCR reads. Of nearly 600,000 distinct CDR3 sequences listed, around 13% were seen once; the top ten hold approximately 5.7%. The sequencing sample was made of blood. Receptors were obtained from a woman aged 30 to 39 with Graves' hyperthyroidism that later progressed to Graves' ophthalmopathy.

On this clonotype itself: At one boundary the junction diverges from the germline segment, which might be a read error. The chain carries TRBV7-3 and TRBJ2-1, with 14 bases identical to TRBD2. CDR1 and CDR2 from the germline V gene are SGHTA and FQGTGA. The length of the CDR3 is 18 residues. This CDR3 reads CANSLTFVGTSGSNEQFF. CDR3 nucleotides: TGTGCCAACAGCTTAACGTTCGTAGGGACTAGCGGGAGTAATGAGCAGTTCTTC.

This clonotype was counted between two and nine times. The chain uses TRBV6-1 and TRBJ2-1, with TRBD1 identical over 9 bases. This CDR3 comprises 15 residues. The germline V gene encodes CDR1 MNHNS and CDR2 SASEGT. V dropped 5 bases and J dropped 6; count of bases not matched to a gene: 8. The CDR3 sequence is CASSSRDREVNEQFF. CDR3 coding DNA: TGTGCCAGCAGTTCAAGGGACAGGGAAGTCAATGAGCAGTTCTTC.

In this sample, this clonotype turned up a few times. This chain connects TRBV7-9 to TRBJ2-5; D not certain. V lost 0 bases, J lost 1 base, and 9 bases lay in between. Germline V gene lookup returns CDR1 SEHNR and CDR2 FQNEAQ (reference sequence). The CDR3 length is 15 residues. The CDR3 DNA sequence: TGTGCCAGCAGCTTAGCGGAACTGCTCCAAGAGACCCAGTACTTC. It translates to CASSLAELLQETQYF.

This clonotype was seen a handful of times. V is TRBV6-1 and J is TRBJ2-5, with D hard to call. Germline V gives CDR1 MNHNS, CDR2 SASEGT. CDR3 length equals 13 residues. V was clipped by 0 bases and J by 5 bases, with 7 bases between them. Written as DNA, the CDR3 is TGTGCCAGCAGTGAAGCGGCGCAGGAGACCCAGTACTTC. Its protein is CASSEAAQETQYF.

This clonotype was detected many times. The chain links TRBV7-8 to TRBJ2-7; 13 bases match TRBD2. Germline V CDR1 and CDR2: SGHVS, FQNEAQ. CDR3 length equals 16 residues. Germline trimming cut 4 bases from V and 2 bases from J; bases unmatched to any gene: 5. CDR3 DNA sequence: TGTGCCAGCAGCTCCCAGGGACTAGCGGGGACCTACGAGCAGTACTTC. This encodes CASSSQGLAGTYEQYF.

This clonotype was recorded at least ten times. The chain combines TRBV29-1 with TRBJ2-1; 7 positions match TRBD2. The length of the CDR3 is 14 residues. The V segment lost 3 bases and the J segment 4 bases; nucleotides outside the gene matches: 6. Germline assignment: CDR1 SQVTM and CDR2 ANQGSEA. The CDR3 here is CSVDAAGMYNEQFF. DNA for the CDR3: TGCAGCGTTGATGCAGCGGGAATGTACAATGAGCAGTTCTTC.

This clonotype was observed a few times. CDR3 sequence (DNA): TGTGCCTGGAAGACAGCATTTGAAAAACTGTTTTTT. It is translated as CAWKTAFEKLFF. The J gene is TRBJ1-4, the V gene TRBV30, with D possibly TRBD1 on 5 matching bases. This CDR3 contains 12 residues. V was trimmed by 4 bases and J by 7 bases, leaving 10 bases between them. Germline V CDR1 and CDR2: GTSNPN, SVGIG (reference sequence). The whole variable domain, remainder taken from reference TRBV30 and TRBJ1-4, is SQTIHQWPATLVQPVGSPLSLECTVEGTSNPNLYWYRQAAGRGLQLLFYSVGIGQISSEVPQNLSASRPQDRQFILSSKKLLLSDSGFYLCAWKTAFEKLFFGSGTQLSVL.

This clonotype was observed a few times. Since a much larger clone is just one base distant, this may be a read error. The rearrangement joins TRBV6-5 to TRBJ1-1; no firm D call. This CDR3 has 11 amino acids. Germline V gene data show CDR1 as MNHEY and CDR2 as SVGAGI. CDR3 loop: CASSYNTEASF. The CDR3 bases are TGTGCCAGCAGTTACAACACTGAAGCTTCCTTT.

At least ten counts were recorded for this clonotype. The chain uses TRBV19 and TRBJ1-5; D not certain. The CDR3 extends over 16 amino acids. Germline V gene lookup returns CDR1 LNHDA and CDR2 SQIVND (reference sequence). Trimming removed 6 bases from V and 0 bases from J, with 15 bases in between. Here the CDR3 reads CASRQRSGDSNQPQHF. CDR3 DNA: TGTGCCAGTAGGCAGAGGTCGGGTGATAGCAATCAGCCCCAGCATTTT.

This clonotype was observed at least ten times. The gene calls are TRBV5-6 and TRBJ2-6; 7 nucleotides line up with TRBD1. Germline CDR1 is SGHDT and CDR2 is YYEEEE. The V gene end was trimmed by 4 bases and the J gene end by 0 bases; junction bases not matched to a gene: 7. The CDR3 length is 17 residues. The CDR3 loop reads CASSPQTGRSGANVLTF. The CDR3 coding sequence is TGTGCCAGCAGCCCCCAGACAGGGCGCTCTGGGGCCAACGTCCTGACTTTC.

The chain combines TRBV7-9 with TRBJ2-6; D ambiguous. The germline V gene encodes CDR1 SEHNR and CDR2 FQNEAQ (reference sequence). V was trimmed by 1 base and J by 0 bases, leaving 13 bases between them. This CDR3 has 18 amino acids. Here the CDR3 DNA reads TGTGCCAGCAGCTTAGAGTTAGGGTCCTACTCTGGGGCCAACGTCCTGACTTTC. Translating it yields CASSLELGSYSGANVLTF.

Note on this clonotype: A read error may explain this, as a much larger clone is one base away. This chain links TRBV7-9 with TRBJ2-7; D possibly corresponds to TRBD2 (6 bases). Germline loops: CDR1 SEHNR, CDR2 FQNEAQ (reference sequence). CDR3 size: 14 residues. CDR3 sequence: CASGFSGSTYEQYF. CDR3 nucleotide sequence: TGTGCCAGCGGCTTTTCCGGGAGTACCTACGAGCAGTACTTC.

In this sample, this clonotype turned up a few times. This chain connects TRBV24-1 to TRBJ1-1; D unresolved. Germline values: CDR1 KGHDR, CDR2 SFDVKD. Trimming removed 4 bases from V and 4 bases from J, with 9 bases in between. This CDR3 is 13 amino acids long. CDR3 DNA sequence: TGTGCCACCAGTGAGCGGGGTCTCACTGAAGCTTTCTTT. Translating gives CATSERGLTEAFF.

At least ten counts were recorded for this clonotype. The chain joins TRBV7-2 to TRBJ2-3; no reliable D call. CDR1 is SGHTA, CDR2 FQGNSA, per germline. The CDR3 is made up of 13 amino acids. Between the trimmed V and J ends, which lost 3 bases and 4 bases, there was a span of 8 bases. In DNA form, the CDR3 reads TGTGCCAGCAGCTTTGCGAGATCAGATACGCAGTATTTT. Protein: CASSFARSDTQYF.

This clonotype showed up many times. The chain is built from TRBV7-2 and TRBJ2-1; maybe TRBD2 (6 bases). Trimming pared 3 bases from V and 9 bases from J, leaving 12 bases between. The V gene's germline CDR1 is SGHTA and CDR2 FQGNSA. The CDR3 contains 13 residues. CDR3 region: CASSFPAGSEQFF. DNA for the CDR3: TGTGCCAGCAGCTTCCCCGCCGGGAGTGAGCAGTTCTTC.

This clonotype was seen more than once but under ten times. The chain links TRBV6-5 to TRBJ2-7; D gene uncertain. The germline gives CDR1 MNHEY, CDR2 SVGAGI. Trimming shortened V by 2 bases and J by 5 bases, and 10 bases separated the two germline ends. The CDR3 is 13 amino acids. CDR3 loop: CASSYPPGHEQYF. The CDR3 nucleotides are TGTGCCAGCAGTTACCCCCCGGGTCACGAGCAGTACTTC.

The chain couples TRBV18 to TRBJ1-6; TRBD1 might be the D (6 bases). CDR1 is KGHSH, CDR2 LQKENI, per germline. The germline V and J ends were trimmed by 2 bases and 8 bases, with 13 bases remaining between them. The CDR3 length is 15 residues. In nucleotides, the CDR3 is TGTGCCAGCTCACCAAGAGGGGGAGGGGATTCACCCCTCCACTTT. Translation: CASSPRGGGDSPLHF.